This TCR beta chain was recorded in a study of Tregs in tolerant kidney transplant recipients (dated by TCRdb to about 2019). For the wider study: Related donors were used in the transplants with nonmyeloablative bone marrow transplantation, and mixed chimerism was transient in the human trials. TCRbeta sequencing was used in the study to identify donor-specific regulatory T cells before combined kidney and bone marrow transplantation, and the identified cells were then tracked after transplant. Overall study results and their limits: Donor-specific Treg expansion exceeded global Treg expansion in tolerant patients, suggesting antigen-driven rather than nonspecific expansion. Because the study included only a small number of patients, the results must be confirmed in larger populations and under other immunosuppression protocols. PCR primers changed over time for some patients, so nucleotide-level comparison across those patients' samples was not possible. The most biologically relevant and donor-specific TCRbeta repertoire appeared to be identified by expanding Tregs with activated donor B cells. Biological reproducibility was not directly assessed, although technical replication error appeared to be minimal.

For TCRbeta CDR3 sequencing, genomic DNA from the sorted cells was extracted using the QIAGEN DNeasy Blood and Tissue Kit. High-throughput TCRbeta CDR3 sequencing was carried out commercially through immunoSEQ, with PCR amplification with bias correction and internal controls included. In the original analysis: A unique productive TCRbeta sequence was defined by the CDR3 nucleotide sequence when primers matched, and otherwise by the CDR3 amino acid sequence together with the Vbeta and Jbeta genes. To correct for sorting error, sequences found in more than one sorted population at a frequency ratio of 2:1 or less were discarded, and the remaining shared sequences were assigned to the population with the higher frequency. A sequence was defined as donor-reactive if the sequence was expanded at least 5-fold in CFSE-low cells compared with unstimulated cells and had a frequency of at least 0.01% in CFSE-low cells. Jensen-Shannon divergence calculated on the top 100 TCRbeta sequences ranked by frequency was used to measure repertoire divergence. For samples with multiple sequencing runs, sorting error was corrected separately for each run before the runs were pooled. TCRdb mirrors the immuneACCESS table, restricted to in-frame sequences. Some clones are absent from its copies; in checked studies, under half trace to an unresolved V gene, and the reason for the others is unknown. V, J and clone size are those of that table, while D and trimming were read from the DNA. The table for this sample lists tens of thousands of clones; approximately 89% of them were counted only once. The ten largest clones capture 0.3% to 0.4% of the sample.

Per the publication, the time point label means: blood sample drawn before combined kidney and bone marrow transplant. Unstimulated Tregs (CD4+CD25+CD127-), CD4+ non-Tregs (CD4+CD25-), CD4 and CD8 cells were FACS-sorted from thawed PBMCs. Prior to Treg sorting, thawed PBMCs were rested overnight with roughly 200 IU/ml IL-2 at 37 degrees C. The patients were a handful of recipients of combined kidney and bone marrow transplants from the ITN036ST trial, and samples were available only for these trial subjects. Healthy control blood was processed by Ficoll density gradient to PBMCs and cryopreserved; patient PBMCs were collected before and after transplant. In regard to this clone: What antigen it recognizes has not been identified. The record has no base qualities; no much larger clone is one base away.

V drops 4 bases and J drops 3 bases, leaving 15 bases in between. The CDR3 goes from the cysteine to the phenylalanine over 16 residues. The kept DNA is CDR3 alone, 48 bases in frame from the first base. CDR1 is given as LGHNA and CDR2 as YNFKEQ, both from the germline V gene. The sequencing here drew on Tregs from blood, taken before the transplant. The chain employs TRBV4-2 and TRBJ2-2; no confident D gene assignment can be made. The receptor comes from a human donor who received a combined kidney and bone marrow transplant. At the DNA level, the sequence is TGTGCCAGCAGCCCCTCACAAAATGGGGACACCGGGGAGCTGTTTTTT. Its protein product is CASSPSQNGDTGELFF.